The rows below give T cell receptor beta chains drawn from one sample of a study of blood T cells in healthy people across ages. MiXCR was run by TCRdb on the 5' RACE reads, yielding one entry per CDR3 protein. The sample includes almost 1 million distinct CDR3 sequences, roughly half seen only once; the top ten take roughly 23%. The source material was blood. The receptors stem from a woman in her sixties or seventies in good health. CDR3s include the opening cysteine and the closing phenylalanine or tryptophan. A D gene is named only where the DNA matches it firmly. Clone size appears in some rows only: once, few, many, or a class for an expanded clone.

TRBV5-1	.	TRBD1	TRBJ2-1	CASREGTGNEQFF	TGCGCCAGCAGGGAAGGGACAGGGAATGAGCAGTTCTTC
TRBV29-1	.	TRBD2	TRBJ2-1	CSVEGLAGRSSYNEQFF	TGCAGCGTTGAAGGGCTAGCGGGACGAAGCTCCTACAATGAGCAGTTCTTC
TRBV7-7	.	.	TRBJ2-5	CASSSTALQETQYF	TGTGCCAGCAGCTCGACAGCGCTACAAGAGACCCAGTACTTC
TRBV20-1	.	.	TRBJ2-1	CSARGLVDNEQFF	TGCAGTGCTAGAGGTCTCGTTGACAATGAGCAGTTCTTC
TRBV28	.	TRBD2	TRBJ2-3	CACSLYELAGNLTDTQYF	TGTGCCTGCAGTTTATATGAACTAGCGGGCAACCTCACAGATACGCAGTATTTT
TRBV12-3/TRBV12-4	.	.	TRBJ1-5	CASSLQGMRNQPQHF	TGTGCCAGCAGTTTACAGGGGATGCGCAATCAGCCCCAGCATTTT
TRBV28	once	TRBD2	TRBJ2-3	CASSHDRGGRDTQYF	TGTGCCAGCAGTCACGATCGGGGAGGGAGGGATACGCAGTATTTT
TRBV20-1	.	.	TRBJ1-5	CSAMRGTSSQPQHF	TGCAGTGCTATGAGGGGAACCTCTAGTCAGCCCCAGCATTTT
TRBV7-9	.	TRBD2	TRBJ2-5	CASSLPAGGQETQYF	TGTGCCAGCAGCTTACCAGCGGGAGGACAAGAGACCCAGTACTTC
TRBV20-1	.	TRBD2	TRBJ2-3	CSARYQGLANTDTQYF	TGCAGTGCTAGATACCAGGGACTAGCGAACACAGATACGCAGTATTTT
TRBV7-3	once	TRBD1	TRBJ2-6	CASSWQGQGTIGANVLTF	TGTGCCAGCAGCTGGCAGGGACAGGGGACCATTGGGGCCAACGTCCTGACTTTC
TRBV15	.	.	TRBJ1-2	CATTPTATGYGYTF	TGTGCCACCACCCCTACAGCGACAGGTTATGGCTACACCTTC
TRBV5-1	.	TRBD2	TRBJ2-1	CASARVAGGTYNEQFF	TGCGCCAGCGCTAGAGTAGCGGGGGGGACCTACAATGAGCAGTTCTTC
TRBV3-1	.	.	TRBJ1-5	CASSQGSQGGPQHF	TGTGCCAGCAGCCAAGGAAGCCAGGGAGGGCCCCAGCATTTT
TRBV30	.	TRBD1	TRBJ2-3	CAWSLTNNRGSSTDTQYF	TGTGCCTGGAGCTTAACCAACAACAGGGGTTCTAGCACAGATACGCAGTATTTT
TRBV21-1	.	.	TRBJ1-2	CATRVGGGLLYGYTF	TGTGCCACAAGAGTAGGAGGAGGACTCCTCTATGGCTACACCTTC
TRBV18	few	.	TRBJ1-1	CATSFGGLNTEAFF	TGTGCCACCTCATTTGGGGGCTTAAACACTGAAGCTTTCTTT
TRBV4-2	many	TRBD2	TRBJ2-5	CASSQVPSGEETQYF	TGTGCCAGCAGCCAAGTCCCTAGCGGGGAAGAGACCCAGTACTTC
TRBV11-3	.	.	TRBJ2-7	CASSPMSGTEQYF	TGTGCCAGCAGCCCGATGTCAGGGACCGAGCAGTACTTC
TRBV10-3	.	.	TRBJ2-1	CAISENNEQFF	TGTGCCATCAGTGAGAATAATGAGCAGTTCTTC
TRBV7-2	.	TRBD1	TRBJ2-1	CASSFYRGRGDNEQFF	TGTGCCAGCAGCTTCTACAGGGGAAGAGGAGACAATGAGCAGTTCTTC
TRBV13	.	TRBD2	TRBJ2-1	CASSFPQMVAGGEQFF	TGTGCCAGCAGCTTCCCCCAGATGGTAGCGGGAGGTGAGCAGTTCTTC
TRBV19	.	.	TRBJ1-1	CASSVVVNTEAFF	TGTGCCAGTAGTGTAGTCGTGAACACTGAAGCTTTCTTT
TRBV6-2/TRBV6-3	.	.	TRBJ1-1	CASSYTVASEAFF	TGTGCCAGCAGTTACACTGTTGCAAGTGAAGCTTTCTTT
TRBV20-1	.	.	TRBJ2-1	CSASTGQVSYNEQFF	TGCAGTGCTAGTACAGGTCAAGTCTCCTACAATGAGCAGTTCTTC
TRBV7-9	.	.	TRBJ1-4	CASSNEEKLFF	TGTGCCAGCAGTAACGAAGAAAAACTGTTTTTT
TRBV6-1	many	.	TRBJ2-6	CASSEATTRSGANVLTF	TGTGCCAGCAGTGAGGCAACAACACGCTCTGGGGCCAACGTCCTGACTTTC
TRBV12-3/TRBV12-4	.	TRBD1	TRBJ2-3	CASSLGQGDWDTQYF	TGTGCCAGCAGTTTGGGACAGGGGGATTGGGATACGCAGTATTTT
TRBV5-1	few	.	TRBJ2-1	CASSLDWNEQFF	TGCGCCAGCAGCTTGGACTGGAATGAGCAGTTCTTC
TRBV7-2	once	.	TRBJ1-6	CASSFSIHNSPLHF	TGTGCCAGCAGCTTCTCTATCCACAATTCACCCCTCCACTTT
TRBV4-3	few	.	TRBJ1-6	CASSQYRALPTPLHF	TGCGCCAGCAGCCAATACAGGGCCCTCCCAACACCCCTCCACTTT
TRBV13	few	TRBD2	TRBJ2-1	CASSLASGRGDEQFF	TGTGCCAGCAGCTTAGCTAGCGGGAGGGGGGATGAGCAGTTCTTC
TRBV20-1	.	.	TRBJ1-5	CSAKTGSQPQHF	TGCAGTGCCAAAACAGGGTCCCAGCCCCAGCATTTT
TRBV6-6	few	TRBD1	TRBJ1-5	CASSDRDRGGQPQHF	TGTGCCAGCAGTGACCGGGACAGGGGTGGACAGCCCCAGCATTTT
TRBV11-2	.	.	TRBJ2-7	CASSLDPGGYEQYF	TGTGCCAGCAGCTTAGATCCAGGGGGGTACGAGCAGTACTTC
TRBV6-1	.	.	TRBJ1-2	CASSDRYYGYTF	TGTGCCAGCAGTGACCGGTACTATGGCTACACCTTC
TRBV3-1	.	TRBD2	TRBJ2-3	CVSSQGLAANTDTQYF	TGTGTCAGCAGCCAGGGACTAGCGGCGAACACAGATACGCAGTATTTT
TRBV11-3	.	.	TRBJ2-3	CASSFTGGRTDTQYF	TGTGCCAGCAGCTTCACCGGGGGGCGGACAGATACGCAGTATTTT
TRBV5-5	.	TRBD1	TRBJ1-2	CASSSITGQVSYGYTF	TGTGCCAGCAGCTCGATTACGGGACAGGTTTCCTATGGCTACACCTTC
TRBV6-2/TRBV6-3	once	TRBD1	TRBJ1-1	CASTGTGGYTEAFF	TGTGCCAGCACCGGGACAGGGGGCTACACTGAAGCTTTCTTT